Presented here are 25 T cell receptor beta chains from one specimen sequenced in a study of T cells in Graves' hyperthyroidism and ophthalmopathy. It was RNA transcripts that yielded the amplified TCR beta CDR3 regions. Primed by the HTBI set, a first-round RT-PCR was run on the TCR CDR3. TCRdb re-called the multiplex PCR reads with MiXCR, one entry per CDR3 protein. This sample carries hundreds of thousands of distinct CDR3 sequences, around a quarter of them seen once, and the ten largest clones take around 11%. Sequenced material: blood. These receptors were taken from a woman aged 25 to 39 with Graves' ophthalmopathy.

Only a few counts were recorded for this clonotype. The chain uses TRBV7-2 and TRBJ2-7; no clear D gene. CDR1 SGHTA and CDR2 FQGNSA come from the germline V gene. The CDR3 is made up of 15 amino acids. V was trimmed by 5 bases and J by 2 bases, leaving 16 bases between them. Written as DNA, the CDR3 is TGTGCCAGCAGCAATTCCGGTGGACGGCCCTACGAGCAGTACTTC. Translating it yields CASSNSGGRPYEQYF.

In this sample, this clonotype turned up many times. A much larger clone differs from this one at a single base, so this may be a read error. The CDR3 region is CAGSYDSSNTEAFF. CDR3 nucleotide sequence: TGTGCCGGCAGTTACGACAGCTCGAACACTGAAGCTTTCTTT. The chain links TRBV6-5 to TRBJ1-1; weak D call: TRBD1 (5 bases). Germline V gene lookup returns CDR1 MNHEY and CDR2 SVGAGI. The CDR3 has 14 residues.

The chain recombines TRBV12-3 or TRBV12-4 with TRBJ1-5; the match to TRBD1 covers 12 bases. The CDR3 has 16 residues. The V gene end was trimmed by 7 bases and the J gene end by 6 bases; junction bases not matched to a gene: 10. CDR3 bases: TGTGCCAGCACAATTGGGACAGGGGGCTATCTTCAGCCCCAGCATTTT. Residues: CASTIGTGGYLQPQHF.

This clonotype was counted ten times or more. CDR3: CASSARQGGGTEAFF. In DNA, the CDR3 is TGCGCCAGCAGCGCCCGACAGGGTGGGGGAACTGAAGCTTTCTTT. This chain joins TRBV5-1 and TRBJ1-1, with 7 bases identical to TRBD1. V was pared by 4 bases and J by 5 bases, with 11 bases of the junction left unmatched. The V gene's germline CDR1 is SGHRS and CDR2 YFSETQ. This CDR3 is 15 amino acids long. The full variable domain, rest sourced from reference TRBV5-1 and TRBJ1-1, is KAGVTQTPRYLIKTRGQQVTLSCSPISGHRSVSWYQQTPGQGLQFLFEYFSETQRNKGNFPGRFSGRQFSNSRSEMNVSTLELGDSALYLCASSARQGGGTEAFFGQGTRLTVV.

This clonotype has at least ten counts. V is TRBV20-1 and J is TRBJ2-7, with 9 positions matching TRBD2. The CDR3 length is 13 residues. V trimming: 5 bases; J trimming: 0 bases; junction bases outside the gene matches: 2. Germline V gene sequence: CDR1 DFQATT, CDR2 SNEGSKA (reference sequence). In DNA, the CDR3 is TGCAGTGCTCTAGCGGGGAGCTCCTACGAGCAGTACTTC. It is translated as CSALAGSSYEQYF.

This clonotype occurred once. The CDR3 region is CASSLHGGGPDYTF. The CDR3 region has the DNA TGTGCCAGCAGTTTACACGGGGGCGGTCCGGACTACACCTTC. The chain has TRBV27 and TRBJ1-2; D might be TRBD1 (6 bases). This CDR3 has 14 residues. Germline V lookup: CDR1 MNHEY, CDR2 SMNVEV (reference sequence). V lost 2 bases and J 10 bases, leaving 17 bases between the germline ends.

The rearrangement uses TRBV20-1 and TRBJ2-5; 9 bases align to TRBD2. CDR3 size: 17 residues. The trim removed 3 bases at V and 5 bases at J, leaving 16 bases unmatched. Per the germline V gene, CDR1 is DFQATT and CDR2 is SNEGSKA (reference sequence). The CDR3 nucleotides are TGCAGTGCTAGGGACAGCGGGGGGTCGAACACGCAGGAGACCCAGTACTTC. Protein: CSARDSGGSNTQETQYF.

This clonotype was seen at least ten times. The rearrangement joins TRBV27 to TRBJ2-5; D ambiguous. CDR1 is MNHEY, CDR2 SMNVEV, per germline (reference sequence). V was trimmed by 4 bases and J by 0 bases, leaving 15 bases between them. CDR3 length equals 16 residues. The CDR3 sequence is CASSSDRHPYQETQYF. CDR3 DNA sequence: TGTGCCAGCAGTTCGGACCGACATCCGTACCAAGAGACCCAGTACTTC.

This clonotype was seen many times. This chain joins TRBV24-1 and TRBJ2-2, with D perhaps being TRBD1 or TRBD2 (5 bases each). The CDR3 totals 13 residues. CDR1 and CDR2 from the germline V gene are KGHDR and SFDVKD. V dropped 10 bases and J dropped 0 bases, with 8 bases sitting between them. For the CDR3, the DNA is TGTGCCACGGGACGCACGAACACCGGGGAGCTGTTTTTT. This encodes CATGRTNTGELFF.

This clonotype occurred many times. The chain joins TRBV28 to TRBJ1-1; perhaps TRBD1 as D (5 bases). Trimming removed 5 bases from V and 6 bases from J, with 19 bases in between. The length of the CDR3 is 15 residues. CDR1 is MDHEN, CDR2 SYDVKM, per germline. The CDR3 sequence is CASSATGTGGAEAFF. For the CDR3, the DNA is TGTGCCAGCAGTGCGACCGGGACGGGGGGAGCTGAAGCTTTCTTT. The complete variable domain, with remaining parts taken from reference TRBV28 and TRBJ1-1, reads DVKVTQSSRYLVKRTGEKVFLECVQDMDHENMFWYRQDPGLGLRLIYFSYDVKMKEKGDIPEGYSVSREKKERFSLILESASTNQTSMYLCASSATGTGGAEAFFGQGTRLTVV.

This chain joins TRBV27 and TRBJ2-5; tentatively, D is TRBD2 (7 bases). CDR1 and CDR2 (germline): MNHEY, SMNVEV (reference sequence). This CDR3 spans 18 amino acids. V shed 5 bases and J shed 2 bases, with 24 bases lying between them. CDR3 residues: CASSKLPRLGGTQETQYF. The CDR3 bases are TGTGCCAGCAGTAAATTACCCCGCTTGGGGGGGACACAAGAGACCCAGTACTTC.

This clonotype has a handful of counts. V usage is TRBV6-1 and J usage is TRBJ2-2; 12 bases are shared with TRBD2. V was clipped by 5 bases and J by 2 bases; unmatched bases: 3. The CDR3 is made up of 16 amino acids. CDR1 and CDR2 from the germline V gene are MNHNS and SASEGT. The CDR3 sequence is CASSQLAGGNTGELFF. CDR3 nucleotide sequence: TGTGCCAGCAGTCAACTAGCGGGAGGCAACACCGGGGAGCTGTTTTTT.

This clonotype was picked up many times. As DNA, the CDR3 is TGTGCCAGCAGTCGCAGACAGGGGAAGGGGGAGACCCAGTACTTC. Amino acid sequence: CASSRRQGKGETQYF. This chain uses TRBV27 with TRBJ2-5; 8 bases line up with TRBD1. The CDR3 spans 15 residues. The germline V gene encodes CDR1 MNHEY and CDR2 SMNVEV (reference sequence). The ends lost 5 bases at V and 5 bases at J; junction bases unmatched: 10.

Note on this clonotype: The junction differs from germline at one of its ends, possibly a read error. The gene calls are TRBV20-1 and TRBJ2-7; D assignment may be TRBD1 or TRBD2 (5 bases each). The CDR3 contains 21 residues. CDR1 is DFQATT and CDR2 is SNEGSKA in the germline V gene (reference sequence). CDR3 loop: CSATPNLDYRDASLNSYKQYF. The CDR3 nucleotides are TGCAGTGCCACGCCCAACCTTGATTACCGGGACGCCTCCCTCAACTCCTACAAGCAGTACTTC.

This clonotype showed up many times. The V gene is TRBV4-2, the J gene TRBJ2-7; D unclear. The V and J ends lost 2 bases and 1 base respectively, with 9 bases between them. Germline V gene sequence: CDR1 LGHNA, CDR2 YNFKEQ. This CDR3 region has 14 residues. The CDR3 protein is CASSQHYSSYEQYF. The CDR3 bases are TGTGCCAGCAGCCAACACTATTCTTCCTACGAGCAGTACTTC.

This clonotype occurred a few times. For the CDR3, the DNA is TGTGCCAGCAGCTCCTCCGGGACAGGATTCTACGAGCAGTACTTC. Its translation is CASSSSGTGFYEQYF. This chain joins TRBV7-2 and TRBJ2-7, with 8 bases that match TRBD1. V lost 4 bases, J lost 3 bases, and 8 bases stayed unmatched. The CDR3 totals 15 residues. Germline CDR1 SGHTA, CDR2 FQGNSA.

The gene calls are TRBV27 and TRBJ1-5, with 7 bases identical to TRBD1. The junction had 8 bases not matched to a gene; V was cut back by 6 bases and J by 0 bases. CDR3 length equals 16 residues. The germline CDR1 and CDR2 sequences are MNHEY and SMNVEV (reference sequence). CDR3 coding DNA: TGTGCCAGCAGCCCACCCGGGACAGCTAGCAATCAGCCCCAGCATTTT. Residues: CASSPPGTASNQPQHF.

The CDR3 DNA follows: TGTGCCAGCAGAGCGGATCTCGCGGGCATTCAGCCCCAGCATTTT. This encodes CASRADLAGIQPQHF. The chain uses TRBV2 and TRBJ1-5; D is unclear. Germline V lookup: CDR1 SNHLY, CDR2 FYNNEI. This CDR3 is built from 15 residues. The V gene lost 6 bases and the J gene lost 6 bases, with 18 bases spanning the gap.

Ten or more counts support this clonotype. The DNA of the CDR3 is TGTGCCAGCAGCGACGTAAAGGGTCGGGGCACTGAAGCTTTCTTT. It codes for CASSDVKGRGTEAFF. The chain recombines TRBV5-4 with TRBJ1-1, with D hard to call. Germline assignment: CDR1 SGHNT and CDR2 YYREEE (reference sequence). There are 15 residues in the CDR3. Trimming removed 4 bases at V and 4 bases at J, with 17 bases between.

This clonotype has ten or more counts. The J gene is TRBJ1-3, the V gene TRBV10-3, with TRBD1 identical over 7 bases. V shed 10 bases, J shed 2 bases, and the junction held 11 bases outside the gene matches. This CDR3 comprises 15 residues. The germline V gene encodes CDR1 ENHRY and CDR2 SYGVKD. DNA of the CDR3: TGTGCCACCTCGACAGGGCTTACAACTGGAAACACCATATATTTT. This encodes CATSTGLTTGNTIYF.

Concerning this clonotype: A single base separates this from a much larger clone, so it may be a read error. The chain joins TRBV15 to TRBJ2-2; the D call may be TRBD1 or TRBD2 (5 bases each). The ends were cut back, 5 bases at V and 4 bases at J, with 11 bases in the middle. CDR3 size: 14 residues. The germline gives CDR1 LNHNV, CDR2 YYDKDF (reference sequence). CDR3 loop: CATSWGPITGELFF. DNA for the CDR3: TGTGCCACCAGCTGGGGACCCATCACCGGGGAGCTGTTTTTT.

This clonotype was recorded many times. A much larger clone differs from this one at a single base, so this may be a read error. The CDR3 reads CASKGWAYYGYTF. The CDR3 nucleotides are TGTGCCAGCAAGGGGTGGGCCTATTATGGCTACACCTTC. This rearrangement joins TRBV12-3 or TRBV12-4 to TRBJ1-2, with D perhaps matching TRBD1 (5 bases). The CDR3 consists of 13 residues. V dropped 7 bases and J dropped 5 bases, with 14 bases sitting between them.

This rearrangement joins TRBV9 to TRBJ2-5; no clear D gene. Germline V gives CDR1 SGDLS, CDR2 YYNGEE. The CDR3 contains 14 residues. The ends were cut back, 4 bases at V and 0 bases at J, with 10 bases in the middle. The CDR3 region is CASSPEANQETQYF. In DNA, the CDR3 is TGTGCCAGCAGCCCCGAGGCAAACCAAGAGACCCAGTACTTC.

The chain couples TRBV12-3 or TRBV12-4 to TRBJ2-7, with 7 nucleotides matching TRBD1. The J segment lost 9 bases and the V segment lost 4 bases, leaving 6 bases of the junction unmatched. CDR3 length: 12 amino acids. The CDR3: CASSWDSEGQYF. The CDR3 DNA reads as TGTGCCAGCAGTTGGGACAGCGAAGGGCAGTACTTC.

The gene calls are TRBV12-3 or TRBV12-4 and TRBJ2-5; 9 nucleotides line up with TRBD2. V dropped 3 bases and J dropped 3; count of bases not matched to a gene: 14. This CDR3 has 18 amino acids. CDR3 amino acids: CASSFEGAGGPMKETQYF. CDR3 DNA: TGTGCCAGCAGTTTCGAGGGTGCGGGAGGGCCCATGAAAGAGACCCAGTACTTC.